This TCR beta chain was documented in a study of cytomegalovirus exposure and HLA in healthy donors. Study-wide points: The sole available immune exposure information was CMV serostatus.

60 Vbeta and 13 Jbeta primers were used in PCR. Using immunoSEQ multiplex PCR, the repertoire was profiled, and TCRdb retains in-frame clones only, with some absent. The repertoire holds about 50,000 clones, 70% to 85% seen once, with about 1.6% in the top ten. This clone occurred once. Its specificity is unknown. Sequencing was done on a sample of PBMCs. This clonotype was obtained from a young man in good health and CMV-seronegative.

The chain's CDR3 is CASSPTSGGTYYEQYF. The CDR3 DNA reads TGTGCCAGCAGTCCCACTAGCGGGGGGACCTACTACGAGCAGTACTTC. This rearrangement joins TRBV28 to TRBJ2-7; TRBD2 matches 12 bases. With 5 bases clipped from V and 3 bases from J, the junction kept 8 bases outside the gene matches. This CDR3 has 16 amino acids. Germline lookup yields CDR1 MDHEN and CDR2 SYDVKM. Full variable domain (outside the CDR3, taken from reference TRBV28 and TRBJ2-7): DVKVTQSSRYLVKRTGEKVFLECVQDMDHENMFWYRQDPGLGLRLIYFSYDVKMKEKGDIPEGYSVSREKKERFSLILESASTNQTSMYLCASSPTSGGTYYEQYFGPGTRLTVT.